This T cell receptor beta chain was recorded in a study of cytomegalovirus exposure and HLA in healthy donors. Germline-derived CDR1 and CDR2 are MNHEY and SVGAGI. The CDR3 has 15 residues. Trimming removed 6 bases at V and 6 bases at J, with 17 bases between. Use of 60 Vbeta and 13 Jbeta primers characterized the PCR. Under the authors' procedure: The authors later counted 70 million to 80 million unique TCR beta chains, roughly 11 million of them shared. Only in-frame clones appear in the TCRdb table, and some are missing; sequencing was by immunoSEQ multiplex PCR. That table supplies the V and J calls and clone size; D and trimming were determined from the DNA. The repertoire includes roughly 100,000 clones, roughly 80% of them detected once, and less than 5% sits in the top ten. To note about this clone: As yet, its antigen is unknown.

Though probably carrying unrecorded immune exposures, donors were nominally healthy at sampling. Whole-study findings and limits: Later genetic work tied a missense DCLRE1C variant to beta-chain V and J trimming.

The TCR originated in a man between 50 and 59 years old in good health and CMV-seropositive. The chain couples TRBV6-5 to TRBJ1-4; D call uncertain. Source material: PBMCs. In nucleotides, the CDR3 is TGTGCCAGCAGCCTTACCGCGGTTCCGCATGAAAAACTGTTTTTT. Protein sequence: CASSLTAVPHEKLFF.